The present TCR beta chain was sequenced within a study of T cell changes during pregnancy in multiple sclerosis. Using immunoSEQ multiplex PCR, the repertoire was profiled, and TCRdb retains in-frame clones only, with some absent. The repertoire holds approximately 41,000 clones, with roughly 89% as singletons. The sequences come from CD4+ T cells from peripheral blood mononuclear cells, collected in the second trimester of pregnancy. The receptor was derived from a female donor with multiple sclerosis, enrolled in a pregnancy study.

CDR3 DNA: TGTGCCATCGGGACTACGCAAGAGGGGGAGCAGTACTTC. Translating it yields CAIGTTQEGEQYF. The chain is built from TRBV10-3 and TRBJ2-7; 7 bases line up with TRBD2. This CDR3 has 13 amino acids. CDR1 and CDR2 from the germline V gene are ENHRY and SYGVKD. J was trimmed by 7 bases and V by 8 bases; bases with no gene match: 11.